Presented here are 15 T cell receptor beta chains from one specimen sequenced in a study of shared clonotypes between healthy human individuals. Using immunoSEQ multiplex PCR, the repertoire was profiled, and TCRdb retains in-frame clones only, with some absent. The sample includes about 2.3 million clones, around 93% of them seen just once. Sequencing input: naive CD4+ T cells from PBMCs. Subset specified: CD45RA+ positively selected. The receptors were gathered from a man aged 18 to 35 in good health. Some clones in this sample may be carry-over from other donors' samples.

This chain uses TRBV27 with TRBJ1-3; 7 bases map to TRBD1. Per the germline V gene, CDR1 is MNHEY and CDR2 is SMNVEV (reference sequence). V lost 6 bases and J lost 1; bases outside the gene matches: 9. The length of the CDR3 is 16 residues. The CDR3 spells CASRESWDSSGNTIYF. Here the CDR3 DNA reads TGTGCCAGCAGAGAATCCTGGGACAGTTCTGGAAACACCATATATTTT.

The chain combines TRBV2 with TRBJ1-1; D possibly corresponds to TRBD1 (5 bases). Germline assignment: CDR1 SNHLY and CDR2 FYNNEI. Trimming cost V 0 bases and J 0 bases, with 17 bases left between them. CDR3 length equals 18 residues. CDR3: CASSEAPLGRGLNTEAFF. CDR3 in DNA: TGTGCCAGCAGTGAAGCCCCTTTGGGGAGGGGATTGAACACTGAAGCTTTCTTT.

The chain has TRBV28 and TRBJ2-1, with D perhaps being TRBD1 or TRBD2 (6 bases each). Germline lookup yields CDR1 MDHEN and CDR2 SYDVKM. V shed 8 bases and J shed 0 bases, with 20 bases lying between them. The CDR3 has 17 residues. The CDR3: CASSRGGPSGSYNEQFF. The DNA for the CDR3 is TGTGCCAGCTCTAGAGGGGGGCCGAGCGGCTCCTACAATGAGCAGTTCTTC.

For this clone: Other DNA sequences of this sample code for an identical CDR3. CDR3 coding DNA: TGTGCCAGCAGCGTATCGGGGGGGTCCTACAATGAGCAGTTCTTC. It translates to CASSVSGGSYNEQFF. The gene calls are TRBV9 and TRBJ2-1, with TRBD2 matching 8 bases. V lost 1 base to trimming and J lost 1 base; unmatched junction nucleotides: 1. This CDR3 has 15 amino acids. CDR1 and CDR2 from the germline V gene are SGDLS and YYNGEE.

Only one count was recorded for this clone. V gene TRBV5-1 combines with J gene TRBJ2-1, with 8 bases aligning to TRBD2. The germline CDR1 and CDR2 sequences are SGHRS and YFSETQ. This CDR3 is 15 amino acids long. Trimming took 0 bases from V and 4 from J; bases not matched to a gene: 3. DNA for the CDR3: TGCGCCAGCAGCTTGGCAGTAGCGGGGTACAATGAGCAGTTCTTC. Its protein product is CASSLAVAGYNEQFF.

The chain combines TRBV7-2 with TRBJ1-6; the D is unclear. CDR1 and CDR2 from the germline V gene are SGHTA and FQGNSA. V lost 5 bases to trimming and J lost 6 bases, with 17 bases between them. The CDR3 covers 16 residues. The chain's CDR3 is CASSPRRGPGNSPLHF. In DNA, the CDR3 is TGTGCCAGCAGCCCCCGCCGAGGTCCGGGTAATTCACCCCTCCACTTT.

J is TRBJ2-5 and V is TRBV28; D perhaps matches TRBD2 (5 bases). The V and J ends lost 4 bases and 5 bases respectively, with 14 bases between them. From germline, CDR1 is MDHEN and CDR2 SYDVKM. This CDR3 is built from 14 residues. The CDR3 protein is CASSWVARRETQYF. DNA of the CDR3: TGTGCCAGCAGTTGGGTCGCGAGGAGGGAGACCCAGTACTTC.

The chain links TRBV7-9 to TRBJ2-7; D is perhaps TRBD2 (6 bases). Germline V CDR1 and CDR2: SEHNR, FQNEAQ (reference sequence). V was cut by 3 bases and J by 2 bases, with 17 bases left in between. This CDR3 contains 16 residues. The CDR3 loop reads CASSFATSGGAYEQYF. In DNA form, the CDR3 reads TGTGCCAGCAGCTTCGCCACTTCCGGGGGAGCCTACGAGCAGTACTTC. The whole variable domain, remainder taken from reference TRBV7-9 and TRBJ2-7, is DTGVSQNPRHKITKRGQNVTFRCDPISEHNRLYWYRQTLGQGPEFLTYFQNEAQLEKSRLLSDRFSAERPKGSFSTLEIQRTEQGDSAMYLCASSFATSGGAYEQYFGPGTRLTVT.

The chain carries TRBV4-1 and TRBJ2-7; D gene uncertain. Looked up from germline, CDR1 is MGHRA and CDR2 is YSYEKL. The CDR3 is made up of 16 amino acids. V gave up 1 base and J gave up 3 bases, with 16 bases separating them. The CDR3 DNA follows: TGCGCCAGCAGCCAAGTATTAAGCCTGTTGAGCTACGAGCAGTACTTC. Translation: CASSQVLSLLSYEQYF.

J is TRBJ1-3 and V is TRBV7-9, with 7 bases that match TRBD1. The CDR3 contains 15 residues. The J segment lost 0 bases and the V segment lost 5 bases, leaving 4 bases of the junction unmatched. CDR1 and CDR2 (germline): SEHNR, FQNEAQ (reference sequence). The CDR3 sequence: CASSLGQFSGNTIYF. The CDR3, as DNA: TGTGCCAGCAGCCTGGGACAGTTCTCTGGAAACACCATATATTTT.

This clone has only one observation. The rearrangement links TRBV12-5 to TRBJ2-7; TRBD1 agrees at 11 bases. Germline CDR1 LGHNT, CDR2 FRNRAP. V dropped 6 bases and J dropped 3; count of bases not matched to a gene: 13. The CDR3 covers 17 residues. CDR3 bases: TGTGCTAGTGGCCCACAGCACCGGGACAGGGGGGACTACGAGCAGTACTTC. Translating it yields CASGPQHRDRGDYEQYF.

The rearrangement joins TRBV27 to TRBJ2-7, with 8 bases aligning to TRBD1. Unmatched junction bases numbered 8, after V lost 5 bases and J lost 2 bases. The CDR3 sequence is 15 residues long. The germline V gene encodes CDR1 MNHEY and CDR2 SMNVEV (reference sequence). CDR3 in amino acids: CASSQRDRRTYEQYF. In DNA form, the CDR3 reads TGTGCCAGCAGTCAACGGGACAGGCGAACCTACGAGCAGTACTTC.

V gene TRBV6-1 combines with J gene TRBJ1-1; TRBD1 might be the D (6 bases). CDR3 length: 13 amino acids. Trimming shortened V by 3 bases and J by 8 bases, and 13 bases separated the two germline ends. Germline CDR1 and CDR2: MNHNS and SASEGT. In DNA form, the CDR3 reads TGTGCCAGCAGTGACAGGGGCAGAGGGGAAGCTTTCTTT. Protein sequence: CASSDRGRGEAFF.

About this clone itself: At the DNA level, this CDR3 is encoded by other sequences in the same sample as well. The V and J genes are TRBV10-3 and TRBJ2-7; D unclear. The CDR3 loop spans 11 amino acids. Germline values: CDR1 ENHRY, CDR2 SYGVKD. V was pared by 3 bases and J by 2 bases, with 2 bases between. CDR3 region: CAISDPYEQYF. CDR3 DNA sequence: TGTGCCATCAGTGACCCCTACGAGCAGTACTTC.

The chain's CDR3 is CASIPWDSERKLFF. DNA of the CDR3: TGTGCCAGCATCCCCTGGGACAGCGAACGAAAACTGTTTTTT. The chain has TRBV7-9 and TRBJ1-4, with 7 nucleotides matching TRBD1. Germline V gene lookup returns CDR1 SEHNR and CDR2 FQNEAQ (reference sequence). The CDR3 length is 14 residues. V lost 7 bases and J lost 10; bases outside the gene matches: 12.